This T cell receptor (beta chain) was observed in a study of T cell responses to AZD1222 COVID-19 vaccine. Profiled with immunoSEQ multiplex PCR; TCRdb holds only in-frame clones, not every one. The sample shows over 110,000 clones, about 90% of them seen only once. The CDR3 length is 12 residues. The trim removed 8 bases at V and 4 bases at J, leaving 4 bases unmatched. CDR1 and CDR2 (germline): MNHEY, SVGAGI. The rearrangement uses TRBV6-5 and TRBJ1-1; 7 bases align to TRBD1. Here the sequenced sample was peripheral blood, taken 28 days after the second AZD1222 dose. This TCR was recovered from an adult who received the AZD1222 COVID-19 vaccine. CDR3 sequence reads: CASPRGGTEAFF. CDR3 coding DNA: TGTGCCAGCCCCAGGGGGGGCACTGAAGCTTTCTTT.